These 15 T cell receptor beta chains share one sample of origin, sequenced in a study of T cell responses to AZD1222 COVID-19 vaccine. Measured with immunoSEQ multiplex PCR; TCRdb has only the in-frame clones, and not every one. The sample has 150,000 to 200,000 clones, 94% seen once. The input for sequencing was peripheral blood, taken on day 0 of AZD1222 vaccination. These TCRs come from an adult in good health.

There are a few counts of this clone. The chain has TRBV10-3 and TRBJ2-7, with no clear D. V was pared by 10 bases and J by 4 bases, with 11 bases between. This CDR3 is built from 11 residues. Germline V lookup: CDR1 ENHRY, CDR2 SYGVKD. The CDR3: CATGTIYEQYF. CDR3 sequence (DNA): TGTGCCACCGGAACTATTTACGAGCAGTACTTC.

The chain has TRBV27 and TRBJ2-7, with D maybe TRBD2 (5 bases). The V end lost 5 bases, the J end lost 2 bases, and 16 bases lay between the germline ends. The CDR3 spans 15 residues. The germline V gene has CDR1 MNHEY and CDR2 SMNVEV (reference sequence). The CDR3 DNA follows: TGTGCCAGCAGTCCCAGTGGAGGAATCACCTACGAGCAGTACTTC. It translates to CASSPSGGITYEQYF.

In this sample, this clone turned up a few times. A read error may produce the germline difference seen at one junction end. The chain carries TRBV7-2 and TRBJ1-5, with D uncertain. The germline gives CDR1 SGHTA, CDR2 FQGNSA. This CDR3 region has 15 residues. Here the CDR3 reads CASSLAVGSSQPQHF. CDR3 nucleotides: TGTGCCAGCAGCTTAGCGGTGGGGAGCAGTCAGCCCCAGCATTTT.

This chain uses TRBV5-4 with TRBJ2-3; D remains unclear. CDR1 SGHNT and CDR2 YYREEE come from the germline V gene (reference sequence). V was clipped by 1 base and J by 0 bases, with 9 bases between them. This CDR3 contains 15 residues. The CDR3 sequence is CASSLFTTSTDTQYF. For the CDR3, the DNA is TGTGCCAGCAGCTTGTTCACAACTAGCACAGATACGCAGTATTTT.

The V gene is TRBV29-1, the J gene TRBJ1-5; D is perhaps TRBD1 (5 bases). CDR1 is SQVTM, CDR2 ANQGSEA, per germline. Trimming took off 6 bases at V and 0 bases at J, with 18 bases between the two ends. The CDR3 contains 16 residues. The CDR3 coding sequence is TGCAGCGTGACCATGGGGGGGGAATATAGCAATCAGCCCCAGCATTTT. Amino acid sequence: CSVTMGGEYSNQPQHF.

The J gene is TRBJ1-6, the V gene TRBV27; 7 bases are shared with TRBD1. There are 16 residues in the CDR3. Germline V gene data show CDR1 as MNHEY and CDR2 as SMNVEV (reference sequence). V trimming: 7 bases; J trimming: 6 bases; junction bases outside the gene matches: 12. The CDR3 DNA is TGTGCCAGCACCCACCGACAGGGATACTTTAATTCACCCCTCCACTTT. This translates into CASTHRQGYFNSPLHF.

The V gene is TRBV9, the J gene TRBJ1-4; maybe TRBD1 (6 bases). V lost 1 base to trimming and J lost 8 bases, with 18 bases between them. The germline V gene has CDR1 SGDLS and CDR2 YYNGEE. This CDR3 is built from 16 residues. The CDR3 protein is CASSVRGVRGDEKLFF. The DNA for the CDR3 is TGTGCCAGCAGCGTAAGAGGGGTCAGGGGTGACGAAAAACTGTTTTTT.

This chain links TRBV19 with TRBJ1-6; 7 bases fit TRBD1. The CDR3 sequence is 17 residues long. CDR1 and CDR2 (germline): LNHDA, SQIVND (reference sequence). V was clipped by 0 bases and J by 7 bases; unmatched bases: 9. The CDR3 is CASSIDVGGPGNSPLHF. The DNA of the CDR3 is TGTGCCAGTAGTATAGACGTAGGGGGCCCCGGAAATTCACCCCTCCACTTT.

CDR3 DNA: TGTGCCAGCAGCACTAGGGGACTTGCAGATACGCAGTATTTT. Its protein is CASSTRGLADTQYF. The chain uses TRBV7-3 and TRBJ2-3, with a weak D call TRBD2 (6 bases). Trimming removed 5 bases at V and 4 bases at J, with 13 bases between. Looked up from germline, CDR1 is SGHTA and CDR2 is FQGTGA. This CDR3 is built from 14 residues.

By sample fraction, this clone is medium-sized (0.01 to 0.1%). The V and J genes are TRBV28 and TRBJ2-1; 9 bases line up with TRBD2. V shed 2 bases, J shed 8 bases, and the junction held 13 bases outside the gene matches. This CDR3 region has 17 residues. Germline V gene sequence: CDR1 MDHEN, CDR2 SYDVKM. The CDR3 region is CASSLELLAGEIDEQFF. CDR3 in DNA: TGTGCCAGCAGTTTAGAGCTTTTAGCGGGAGAGATCGATGAGCAGTTCTTC. The variable domain in full, with the rest retrieved from reference TRBV28 and TRBJ2-1, is DVKVTQSSRYLVKRTGEKVFLECVQDMDHENMFWYRQDPGLGLRLIYFSYDVKMKEKGDIPEGYSVSREKKERFSLILESASTNQTSMYLCASSLELLAGEIDEQFFGPGTRLTVL.

The chain employs TRBV28 and TRBJ1-1; D gene uncertain. The CDR3 is 12 amino acids. CDR1 is MDHEN, CDR2 SYDVKM, per germline. Trimming took 5 bases from V and 6 from J, leaving 10 bases between them. The CDR3 DNA reads TGTGCCAGCAGTCTCCTGAGGGCTGAAGCTTTCTTT. Translation gives CASSLLRAEAFF. The full variable domain, with the rest looked up from reference TRBV28 and TRBJ1-1, is DVKVTQSSRYLVKRTGEKVFLECVQDMDHENMFWYRQDPGLGLRLIYFSYDVKMKEKGDIPEGYSVSREKKERFSLILESASTNQTSMYLCASSLLRAEAFFGQGTRLTVV.

J is TRBJ2-1 and V is TRBV24-1, with D maybe TRBD1 (5 bases). This CDR3 is 13 amino acids long. Trimming removed 5 bases at V and 9 bases at J, with 13 bases between. Looked up from germline, CDR1 is KGHDR and CDR2 is SFDVKD. CDR3 nucleotide sequence: TGTGCCACCAGTGGTTTCAGGGCTCGTGAGCAGTTCTTC. Residues: CATSGFRAREQFF.

The chain combines TRBV6-4 with TRBJ2-1, with D maybe TRBD2 (5 bases). Trimming stripped 5 bases from V and 4 bases from J, with 15 bases between. The CDR3 consists of 15 residues. Germline-derived CDR1 and CDR2 are MRHNA and SNTAGT. In nucleotides, the CDR3 is TGTGCCAGCAGTTTAGGCGGGTCAGATTACAATGAGCAGTTCTTC. Protein sequence: CASSLGGSDYNEQFF.

J is TRBJ1-5 and V is TRBV5-5; no firm D call. CDR1 is SGHKS and CDR2 is YYEKEE in the germline V gene (reference sequence). The CDR3 has 13 residues. V was pared by 4 bases and J by 7 bases, with 12 bases between. For the CDR3, the DNA is TGTGCCAGCAGCATCAAGGGCGGGCAGCCCCAGCATTTT. Translating it yields CASSIKGGQPQHF.

The CDR3, as DNA: TGTGCCAGCAGCTCCGTTGTTCGGGGCCGGTTTTACGAGCAGTACTTC. It translates to CASSSVVRGRFYEQYF. The chain employs TRBV11-2 and TRBJ2-7; D possibly uses TRBD1 or TRBD2 (5 bases each). Trimming pared 4 bases from V and 4 bases from J, leaving 20 bases between. This CDR3 is built from 16 residues. Germline-derived CDR1 and CDR2 are SGHAT and FQNNGV. Full variable domain (missing parts from reference TRBV11-2 and TRBJ2-7): EAGVAQSPRYKIIEKRQSVAFWCNPISGHATLYWYQQILGQGPKLLIQFQNNGVVDDSQLPKDRFSAERLKGVDSTLKIQPAKLEDSAVYLCASSSVVRGRFYEQYFGPGTRLTVT.